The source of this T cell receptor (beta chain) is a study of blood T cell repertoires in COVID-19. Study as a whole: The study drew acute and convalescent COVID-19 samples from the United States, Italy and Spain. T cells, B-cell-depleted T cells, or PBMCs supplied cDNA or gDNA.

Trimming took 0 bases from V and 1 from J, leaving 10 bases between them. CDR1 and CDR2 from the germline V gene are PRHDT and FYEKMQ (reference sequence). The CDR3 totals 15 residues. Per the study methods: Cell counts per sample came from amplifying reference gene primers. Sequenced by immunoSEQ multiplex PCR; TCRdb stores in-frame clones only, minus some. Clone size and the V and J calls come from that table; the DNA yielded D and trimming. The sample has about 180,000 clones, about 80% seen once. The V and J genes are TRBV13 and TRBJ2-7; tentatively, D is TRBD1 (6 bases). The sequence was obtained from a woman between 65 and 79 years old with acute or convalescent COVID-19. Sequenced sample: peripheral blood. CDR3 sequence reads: CASSLGGQSSYEQYF. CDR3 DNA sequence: TGTGCCAGCAGCTTAGGCGGACAGTCATCCTACGAGCAGTACTTC.